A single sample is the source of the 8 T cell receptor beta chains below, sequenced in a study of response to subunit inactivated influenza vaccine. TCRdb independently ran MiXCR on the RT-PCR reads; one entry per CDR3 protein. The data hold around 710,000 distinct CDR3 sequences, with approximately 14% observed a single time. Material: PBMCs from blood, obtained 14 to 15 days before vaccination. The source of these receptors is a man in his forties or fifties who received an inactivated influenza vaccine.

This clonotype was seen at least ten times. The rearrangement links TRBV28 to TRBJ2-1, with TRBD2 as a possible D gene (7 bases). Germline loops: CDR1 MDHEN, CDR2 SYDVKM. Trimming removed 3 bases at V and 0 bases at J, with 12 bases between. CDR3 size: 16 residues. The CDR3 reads CASSLYAGASYNEQFF. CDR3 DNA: TGTGCCAGCAGTTTGTACGCGGGGGCCTCCTACAATGAGCAGTTCTTC. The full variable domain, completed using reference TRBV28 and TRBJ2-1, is DVKVTQSSRYLVKRTGEKVFLECVQDMDHENMFWYRQDPGLGLRLIYFSYDVKMKEKGDIPEGYSVSREKKERFSLILESASTNQTSMYLCASSLYAGASYNEQFFGPGTRLTVL.

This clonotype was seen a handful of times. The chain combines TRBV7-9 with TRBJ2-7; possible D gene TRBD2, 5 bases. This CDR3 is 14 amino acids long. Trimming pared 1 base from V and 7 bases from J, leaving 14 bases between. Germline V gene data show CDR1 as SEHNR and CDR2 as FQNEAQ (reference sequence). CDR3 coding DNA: TGTGCCAGCAGCTTAGGTGCTTCCGGGGTTGAGCAGTACTTC. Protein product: CASSLGASGVEQYF.

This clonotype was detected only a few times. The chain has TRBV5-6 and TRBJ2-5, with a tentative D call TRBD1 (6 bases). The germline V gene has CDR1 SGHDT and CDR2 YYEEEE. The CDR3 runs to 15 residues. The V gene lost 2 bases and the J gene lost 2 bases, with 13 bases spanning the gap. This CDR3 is CASSFGTPVQETQYF. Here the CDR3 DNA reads TGTGCCAGCAGCTTCGGGACACCCGTTCAAGAGACCCAGTACTTC.

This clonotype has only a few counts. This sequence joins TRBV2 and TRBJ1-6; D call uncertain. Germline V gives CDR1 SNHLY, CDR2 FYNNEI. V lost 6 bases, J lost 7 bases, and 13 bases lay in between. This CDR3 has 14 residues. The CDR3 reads CASRFPDRNSPLHF. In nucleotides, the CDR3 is TGTGCCAGCAGGTTTCCGGACCGGAATTCACCCCTCCACTTT.

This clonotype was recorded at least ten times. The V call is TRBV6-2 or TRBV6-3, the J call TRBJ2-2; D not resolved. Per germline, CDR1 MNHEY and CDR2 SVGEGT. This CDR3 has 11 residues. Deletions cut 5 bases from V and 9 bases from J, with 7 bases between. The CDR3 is CASSPRRELFF. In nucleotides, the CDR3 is TGTGCCAGCAGTCCGAGACGGGAGCTGTTTTTT.

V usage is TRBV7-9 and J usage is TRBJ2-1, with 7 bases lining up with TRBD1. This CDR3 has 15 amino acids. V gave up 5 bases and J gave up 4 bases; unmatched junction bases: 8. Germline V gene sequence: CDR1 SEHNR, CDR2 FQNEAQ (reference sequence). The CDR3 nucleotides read TGTGCCAGCAGCCTACAGGGGAGATTTTACAATGAGCAGTTCTTC. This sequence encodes CASSLQGRFYNEQFF.

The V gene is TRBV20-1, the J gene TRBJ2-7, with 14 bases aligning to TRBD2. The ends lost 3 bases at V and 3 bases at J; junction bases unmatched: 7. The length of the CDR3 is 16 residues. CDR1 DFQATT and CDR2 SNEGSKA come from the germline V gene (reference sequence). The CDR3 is CSARGLGTSGGYEQYF. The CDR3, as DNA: TGCAGTGCTAGGGGACTGGGGACTAGCGGGGGCTACGAGCAGTACTTC.

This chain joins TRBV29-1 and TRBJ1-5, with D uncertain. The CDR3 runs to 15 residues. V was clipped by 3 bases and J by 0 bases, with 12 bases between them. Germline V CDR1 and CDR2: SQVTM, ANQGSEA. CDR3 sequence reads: CSVDNSEISNQPQHF. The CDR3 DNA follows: TGCAGCGTTGATAACAGCGAAATTAGCAATCAGCCCCAGCATTTT.